This is a list of T cell receptor beta chains from one sample in a study of identical twins. TCRdb independently ran MiXCR on the 5' RACE reads; one entry per CDR3 protein. The sample includes about 520,000 distinct CDR3 sequences, 20% to 25% of them seen just once. These data also formed part of another study, on T cells expressing NK-cell markers.

The sample consisted of CD4+ T cells sorted from blood. The receptors stem from a woman between 18 and 29 years old in good health. Each CDR3 is given with its conserved first and last residue. The D gene is left open where the match is weak. Clone size, where shown, is once, few, many, or a class for clones that have expanded.

.	TRBV6-1	many	TRBJ1-5	CASSQLGQQNQPQHF	TGTGCCAGCAGCCAGCTTGGACAGCAGAATCAGCCCCAGCATTTT
.	TRBV5-1	few	TRBJ2-3	CASSLSETDTQYF	TGCGCCAGCAGCTTGTCGGAGACAGATACGCAGTATTTT
.	TRBV29-1	many	TRBJ2-1	CSVARAASYNEQFF	TGCAGCGTTGCGAGAGCGGCCTCCTACAATGAGCAGTTCTTC
.	TRBV12-3/TRBV12-4	.	TRBJ1-1	CASRRSSWGTEAFF	TGTGCCAGCAGACGCTCGTCGTGGGGCACTGAAGCTTTCTTT
.	TRBV5-1	.	TRBJ2-1	CASSLRAAVYNEQFF	TGCGCCAGCAGCTTGAGGGCGGCCGTTTACAATGAGCAGTTCTTC
TRBD2	TRBV19	.	TRBJ2-7	CASTPASSGNNEQYF	TGTGCCAGTACCCCAGCATCGAGCGGGAACAACGAGCAGTACTTC
.	TRBV12-3/TRBV12-4	few	TRBJ2-7	CASSFTNLYEQYF	TGTGCCAGCAGTTTTACAAACCTCTACGAGCAGTACTTC
TRBD1	TRBV12-3/TRBV12-4	.	TRBJ1-1	CASSSRGRTEAFF	TGTGCCAGCAGTTCGAGGGGGCGGACTGAAGCTTTCTTT
.	TRBV12-3/TRBV12-4	.	TRBJ2-7	CASSTDRRLYEQYF	TGTGCCAGCAGCACTGACAGGAGGCTCTACGAGCAGTACTTC
TRBD2	TRBV20-1	many	TRBJ2-1	CSAESGGAIEQFF	TGCAGTGCTGAGAGCGGGGGGGCTATTGAGCAGTTCTTC
.	TRBV12-3/TRBV12-4	.	TRBJ2-7	CASSPARHYANAEQYF	TGTGCCAGCAGCCCTGCAAGGCATTATGCAAACGCCGAGCAGTACTTC
.	TRBV4-3	many	TRBJ1-1	CASSRELVAGAEAFF	TGCGCCAGCAGCCGTGAGCTAGTGGCTGGCGCTGAAGCTTTCTTT
TRBD2	TRBV4-1	.	TRBJ2-4	CASSQNTGTTQYF	TGCGCCAGCAGCCAAAACACCGGGACTACCCAGTACTTC
TRBD1	TRBV12-3/TRBV12-4	.	TRBJ2-1	CASRGRTGSYNEQFF	TGTGCCAGCAGGGGGAGGACAGGGTCATACAATGAGCAGTTCTTC
.	TRBV7-9	.	TRBJ2-6	CASSAPGALSGANVLTF	TGTGCCAGCAGCGCTCCCGGGGCCCTCTCTGGGGCCAACGTCCTGACTTTC
.	TRBV12-3/TRBV12-4	.	TRBJ2-1	CASAPLQSLSYNEQFF	TGTGCCAGCGCCCCGCTACAGTCCCTTTCCTACAATGAGCAGTTCTTC
.	TRBV11-2	many	TRBJ2-1	CASSLGRGTEYNEQFF	TGTGCCAGCAGCTTAGGTCGCGGGACAGAGTACAATGAGCAGTTCTTC
.	TRBV29-1	.	TRBJ1-5	CSVEAYPFGSQPQHF	TGCAGCGTTGAAGCGTACCCTTTCGGGTCACAGCCCCAGCATTTT
TRBD1	TRBV20-1	few	TRBJ2-1	CSARERDSGFFF	TGCAGTGCTAGGGAACGGGACAGCGGTTTTTTCTTC
TRBD2	TRBV9	.	TRBJ2-7	CASSPQTSGPYEQYF	TGTGCCAGCAGCCCGCAGACTAGCGGTCCCTACGAGCAGTACTTC
TRBD1	TRBV2	few	TRBJ2-7	CASGNNRGNRDEQYF	TGTGCCAGCGGAAACAACAGGGGTAATAGGGACGAGCAGTACTTC
.	TRBV20-1	.	TRBJ2-3	CSARAGTNTDTQYF	TGCAGTGCTAGAGCAGGGACCAACACAGATACGCAGTATTTT
.	TRBV5-6	many	TRBJ2-1	CASSSLPETQTDNNEQFF	TGTGCCAGCAGCTCGTTACCGGAAACACAGACAGACAACAATGAGCAGTTCTTC
.	TRBV18	few	TRBJ2-7	CASSPFTGREQYF	TGTGCCAGCTCACCCTTCACAGGGAGGGAGCAGTACTTC
.	TRBV7-9	.	TRBJ1-5	CASSAAPGRGNQPQHF	TGTGCCAGCAGCGCGGCCCCCGGACGGGGCAATCAGCCCCAGCATTTT
.	TRBV9	few	TRBJ1-2	CASSVRGDGYTF	TGTGCCAGCAGCGTACGGGGGGATGGCTACACCTTC
TRBD2	TRBV29-1	many	TRBJ2-3	CSVDGGLAGPADTQYF	TGCAGCGTTGATGGGGGACTAGCGGGGCCAGCGGATACGCAGTATTTT
.	TRBV20-1	few	TRBJ1-2	CSARDRLDGYGYTF	TGCAGTGCTAGAGATCGCTTAGATGGGTATGGCTACACCTTC
TRBD2	TRBV12-3/TRBV12-4	.	TRBJ2-1	CASATSGGNNEQFF	TGTGCCAGCGCGACTAGCGGGGGAAACAATGAGCAGTTCTTC
.	TRBV25-1	many	TRBJ2-3	CASISRTDTQYF	TGTGCCAGCATCTCCCGGACAGATACGCAGTATTTT
TRBD1	TRBV7-2	.	TRBJ2-7	CASSSGQGSAYEQYF	TGTGCCAGCAGCTCGGGACAGGGATCGGCCTACGAGCAGTACTTC
.	TRBV10-3	.	TRBJ2-5	CAISTTVPDTYLYF	TGTGCCATCAGTACCACTGTCCCGGATACTTACCTGTACTTC
TRBD2	TRBV20-1	few	TRBJ2-1	CSTKGRTSAGEQFF	TGCAGTACAAAGGGAAGGACTAGCGCCGGCGAGCAGTTCTTC
.	TRBV9	few	TRBJ2-5	CASSVGPSGVGETQYF	TGTGCCAGCAGCGTGGGGCCGTCTGGGGTTGGTGAGACCCAGTACTTC
.	TRBV29-1	.	TRBJ1-2	CSVRDNPTAGGYTF	TGCAGCGTTCGGGACAACCCCACGGCGGGTGGCTACACCTTC
.	TRBV2	.	TRBJ2-5	CASSPSTLGGAETQYF	TGTGCCAGCAGCCCCTCGACTTTGGGTGGTGCGGAGACCCAGTACTTC
.	TRBV30	.	TRBJ1-1	CAWSGRSGTEAFF	TGTGCCTGGAGTGGACGGTCTGGCACTGAAGCTTTCTTT
.	TRBV2	.	TRBJ1-6	CASTSRTQNNSPLHF	TGTGCCAGCACCTCCAGGACACAAAATAATTCACCCCTCCACTTT
.	TRBV20-1	.	TRBJ2-3	CSARGAVVSGSTDTQYF	TGCAGTGCTAGAGGTGCGGTTGTTTCGGGTAGCACAGATACGCAGTATTTT
TRBD2	TRBV7-8	.	TRBJ2-1	CASTDTGLANNEQFF	TGTGCCAGCACGGATACGGGACTAGCCAACAATGAGCAGTTCTTC
.	TRBV25-1	.	TRBJ2-7	CASSDVPAYEQYF	TGTGCCAGCAGTGATGTACCGGCCTACGAGCAGTACTTC
.	TRBV20-1	few	TRBJ1-2	CSAREANYGYTF	TGCAGTGCTAGAGAGGCTAACTATGGCTACACCTTC
TRBD1	TRBV6-5	few	TRBJ2-5	CASSYSGTGLRETQYF	TGTGCCAGCAGTTACTCTGGGACAGGGTTGAGGGAGACCCAGTACTTC
TRBD2	TRBV7-2	few	TRBJ2-3	CASRGLAGGVTDTQYF	TGTGCCAGCAGGGGACTAGCGGGAGGGGTCACAGATACGCAGTATTTT